Below, 23 T cell receptor beta chains from the same sample are listed, as sequenced in a study of molecular identifiers for immune sequencing clone quantification. TCRdb reprocessed the PCR reads via MiXCR and lists one record per CDR3 protein. The sample shows about 510,000 distinct CDR3 sequences, roughly 26% of them seen only once. Material: naive CD8+ T cells from blood, with Jurkat cell RNA spiked in. As for subset: FACS-sorted CD8+CD4-CCR7+CD45RA+ naive T cells. These receptors all come from a human donor in good health. Some libraries in this study had Jurkat cell RNA spiked in.

V and J are TRBV12-3 or TRBV12-4 and TRBJ2-7; 10 bases fit TRBD2. The CDR3 is 18 residues long. With V trimmed by 2 bases and J by 6 bases, 16 bases remained unmatched. The CDR3 DNA reads TGTGCCAGCAGTTTATGGGGGGCTAGCGGGAGCCTTGCGGCCGAGCAGTACTTC. It yields the protein CASSLWGASGSLAAEQYF.

A word on this clonotype: Being one base from a much bigger clone, this may be a read error. This rearrangement joins TRBV6-1 to TRBJ2-7; D not certain. Germline loops: CDR1 MNHNS, CDR2 SASEGT. The CDR3 has 13 residues. The V and J ends lost 1 base and 2 bases respectively, with 6 bases between them. The CDR3: CASSEGWPYEQYF. CDR3 nucleotide sequence: TGTGCCAGCAGTGAAGGCTGGCCCTACGAGCAGTACTTC.

This sequence joins TRBV27 and TRBJ2-3, with 9 positions matching TRBD1. J gave up 2 bases and V 2 bases, and 5 bases lay outside the gene matches. Per germline, CDR1 MNHEY and CDR2 SMNVEV (reference sequence). CDR3 length: 16 residues. This CDR3 is CASSLMDRGNTDTQYF. The CDR3 DNA follows: TGTGCCAGCAGTTTAATGGACAGGGGTAACACAGATACGCAGTATTTT.

CDR3 residues: CASSVLAGGQVDTQYF. CDR3 in DNA: TGTGCCAGCAGTGTCCTAGCGGGAGGTCAGGTAGATACGCAGTATTTT. The chain has TRBV2 and TRBJ2-3; 11 bases fit TRBD2. V gave up 4 bases and J gave up 5 bases; unmatched junction bases: 8. The CDR3 consists of 16 residues. CDR1 is SNHLY and CDR2 is FYNNEI in the germline V gene.

CDR3 protein: CASSFSAGTYYEQYF. CDR3 bases: TGTGCCAGCAGTTTTTCTGCCGGGACCTACTACGAGCAGTACTTC. J is TRBJ2-7 and V is TRBV28; D might be TRBD1 or TRBD2, each matching 5 bases. The CDR3 runs 15 residues. The germline gives CDR1 MDHEN, CDR2 SYDVKM. Deletions cut 3 bases from V and 3 bases from J, with 15 bases between. The full variable domain, completed using reference TRBV28 and TRBJ2-7, is DVKVTQSSRYLVKRTGEKVFLECVQDMDHENMFWYRQDPGLGLRLIYFSYDVKMKEKGDIPEGYSVSREKKERFSLILESASTNQTSMYLCASSFSAGTYYEQYFGPGTRLTVT.

J is TRBJ2-3 and V is TRBV14; D call uncertain. The CDR3 is made up of 14 amino acids. CDR1 SGHDN and CDR2 FVKESK come from the germline V gene. Trimming stripped 0 bases from V and 5 bases from J, with 9 bases between. The CDR3, as DNA: TGTGCCAGCAGCCAAGATTGGGCCGGAGATACGCAGTATTTT. This sequence encodes CASSQDWAGDTQYF. The variable domain in full, with the rest retrieved from reference TRBV14 and TRBJ2-3, is EAGVTQFPSHSVIEKGQTVTLRCDPISGHDNLYWYRRVMGKEIKFLLHFVKESKQDESGMPNNRFLAERTGGTYSTLKVQPAELEDSGVYFCASSQDWAGDTQYFGPGTRLTVL.

With respect to this clonotype: It may be a read error: a sequence one base away is much more abundant. No conserved phenylalanine or tryptophan ends this CDR3, so it is likely a read error. The V and J genes are TRBV7-9 and TRBJ1-1; D uncertain. The V and J ends lost 0 bases and 0 bases respectively, with 8 bases between them. The germline V gene encodes CDR1 SEHNR and CDR2 FQNEAQ (reference sequence). The CDR3 runs to 15 residues. The CDR3 sequence is CASSLAPGVNTEAFL. The CDR3 coding sequence is TGTGCCAGCAGCTTAGCGCCAGGAGTGAACACTGAAGCTTTCCTT.

The chain couples TRBV15 to TRBJ1-6, with a possible D match to TRBD1 (6 bases). Germline V gene data show CDR1 as LNHNV and CDR2 as YYDKDF (reference sequence). The CDR3 runs 14 residues. V dropped 4 bases and J dropped 6 bases, with 10 bases sitting between them. The DNA of the CDR3 is TGTGCCACCAGCAAGGACAGAATTAATTCACCCCTCCACTTT. Protein: CATSKDRINSPLHF.

In regard to this clonotype: This may be a read error: a much more frequent sequence differs by one nucleotide. The CDR3 reads CSVPRQGGGAFF. The CDR3 DNA sequence: TGCAGCGTTCCGAGACAGGGGGGTGGAGCTTTCTTT. V is TRBV29-1 and J is TRBJ1-1, with TRBD1 matching 9 bases. Per germline, CDR1 SQVTM and CDR2 ANQGSEA. This CDR3 spans 12 amino acids. With 5 bases clipped from V and 10 bases from J, the junction kept 8 bases outside the gene matches.

J is TRBJ2-5 and V is TRBV3-1, with D perhaps given as TRBD1 or TRBD2 (5 bases each). The CDR3 extends over 16 amino acids. Between the trimmed V and J ends, which lost 4 bases and 0 bases, there was a span of 15 bases. From germline, CDR1 is LGHDT and CDR2 YNNKEL (reference sequence). The CDR3 DNA reads TGTGCCAGCAGCCGACCGGGACGGAGAGACCAAGAGACCCAGTACTTC. It specifies CASSRPGRRDQETQYF.

This clonotype has more than one count but fewer than ten. The CDR3 nucleotides are TGTGCCAGCAGTTTCAGTAGTGGGGGCGAGCAGTACTTC. This sequence encodes CASSFSSGGEQYF. This chain connects TRBV28 to TRBJ2-7; possibly TRBD1 or TRBD2 for D (5 bases each). This CDR3 contains 13 residues. Trimming stripped 3 bases from V and 6 bases from J, with 12 bases between. CDR1 and CDR2 (germline): MDHEN, SYDVKM.

This clonotype was seen ten or more times. The J gene is TRBJ1-1, the V gene TRBV12-3 or TRBV12-4; D is undetermined. The V gene lost 4 bases and the J gene lost 1 base, with 13 bases spanning the gap. The CDR3 covers 15 residues. The DNA of the CDR3 is TGTGCCAGCAGTTCGGCACAGCTCTGGAACACTGAAGCTTTCTTT. Protein sequence: CASSSAQLWNTEAFF.

This chain links TRBV4-1 with TRBJ1-1; D gene uncertain. Trimming removed 4 bases at V and 7 bases at J, with 10 bases between. Germline CDR1 MGHRA, CDR2 YSYEKL. The CDR3 consists of 12 residues. CDR3 loop: CASSPPGSEAFF. The CDR3 DNA is TGCGCCAGCAGCCCGCCGGGCAGTGAAGCTTTCTTT.

This clonotype has a handful of counts. The chain uses TRBV4-3 and TRBJ2-3; 8 bases match TRBD1. CDR3 length: 17 amino acids. Trimming cost V 2 bases and J 2 bases; bases outside gene matches: 9. Germline V gene sequence: CDR1 LGHNA, CDR2 YSLEER. CDR3 nucleotide sequence: TGCGCCAGCAGCCAACATGGACAGGGCGAATTCACAGATACGCAGTATTTT. The encoded protein is CASSQHGQGEFTDTQYF.

In the case of this clonotype: A much larger clone lies a single base off, so this may be a read error. This chain joins TRBV13 and TRBJ2-7; 8 bases agree with TRBD2. After removal of 4 bases from V and 4 bases from J, the junction contained 6 bases not matched to a gene. There are 14 residues in the CDR3. Germline CDR1 is PRHDT and CDR2 is FYEKMQ (reference sequence). CDR3 sequence (DNA): TGTGCCAGCAGCTCGGGACTAGTGGTTTACGAGCAGTACTTC. Its translation: CASSSGLVVYEQYF.

The chain recombines TRBV7-9 with TRBJ1-6; perhaps TRBD1 as D (6 bases). V shed 6 bases and J shed 8 bases, with 17 bases lying between them. Germline lookup yields CDR1 SEHNR and CDR2 FQNEAQ (reference sequence). The CDR3 has 15 amino acids. The CDR3 here is CASRVTGGSDSPLHF. The CDR3 bases are TGTGCCAGCAGAGTAACGGGGGGCTCTGATTCACCCCTCCACTTT.

About this clonotype itself: Mismatch with germline at one junction end may stem from a read error. The V and J genes are TRBV7-9 and TRBJ2-5; TRBD2 aligns across 14 bases. From germline, CDR1 is SEHNR and CDR2 FQNEAQ (reference sequence). This CDR3 is 11 amino acids long. In DNA form, the CDR3 reads TGTGCCAGCAGCTCGGGACTAGCGGGAGTCTTC. It codes for CASSSGLAGVF. Variable domain in full (rest from reference TRBV7-9 and TRBJ2-5): DTGVSQNPRHKITKRGQNVTFRCDPISEHNRLYWYRQTLGQGPEFLTYFQNEAQLEKSRLLSDRFSAERPKGSFSTLEIQRTEQGDSAMYLCASSSGLAGVFGPGTRLLVL.

Regarding this clonotype: This may be a read error, as it is one base from a much larger clone. The chain carries TRBV5-6 and TRBJ2-7; D perhaps matches TRBD2 (6 bases). The germline V gene has CDR1 SGHDT and CDR2 YYEEEE. V was trimmed by 4 bases and J by 4 bases, leaving 18 bases between them. The CDR3 contains 15 residues. This chain's CDR3 is CASSLGPGERYEQYF. CDR3 DNA sequence: TGTGCCAGCAGCCTTGGCCCGGGGGAACGGTACGAGCAGTACTTC.

This clonotype was observed many times. V is TRBV20-1 and J is TRBJ1-1; D uncertain. Trimming cost V 5 bases and J 5 bases, with 15 bases left between them. Germline V gives CDR1 DFQATT, CDR2 SNEGSKA (reference sequence). The CDR3 covers 13 residues. The CDR3 DNA reads TGCAGTGCTCACGGTGGGGTTCAAACTGAAGCTTTCTTT. Its translation is CSAHGGVQTEAFF.

A note on this clonotype: A read error is possible here, since a much larger clone lies one base away. Lacking the conserved final phenylalanine or tryptophan, this CDR3 likely reflects a read error. The J gene is TRBJ1-3, the V gene TRBV7-8, with no clear D. The germline V and J ends were trimmed by 1 base and 3 bases, with 16 bases remaining between them. Per germline, CDR1 SGHVS and CDR2 FQNEAQ. This CDR3 contains 17 residues. The CDR3 sequence: CASSLVVVGSNGNTIYI. Here the CDR3 DNA reads TGTGCCAGCAGCTTAGTTGTTGTGGGTTCAAATGGAAACACCATATATATT.

The chain couples TRBV11-1 to TRBJ2-7, with a weak D call TRBD2 (7 bases). The CDR3 is 14 amino acids. V lost 4 bases and J lost 3, with 13 bases in between. Germline values: CDR1 SGHAT, CDR2 FQDESV (reference sequence). As DNA, the CDR3 is TGTGCCAGCAGCTGGGGGGGGGCCGACTACGAGCAGTACTTC. Protein: CASSWGGADYEQYF.

Worth noting for this clonotype: The junction departs from germline at one end; a sequencing error may be responsible. The chain has TRBV7-6 and TRBJ2-2; D is undetermined. This CDR3 comprises 13 residues. Looked up from germline, CDR1 is SGHVS and CDR2 is FNYEAQ. CDR3 nucleotide sequence: TGTGCCAACAGCTTTATTGAGTCGGGGGAGCTGTTTTTT. Translation: CANSFIESGELFF. Full variable domain (rest looked up from reference TRBV7-6 and TRBJ2-2): GAGVSQSPRYKVTKRGQDVALRCDPISGHVSLYWYRQALGQGPEFLTYFNYEAQQDKSGLPNDRFSAERPEGSISTLTIQRTEQRDSAMYRCANSFIESGELFFGEGSRLTVL.

Many counts were recorded for this clonotype. The rearrangement links TRBV29-1 to TRBJ1-4, with D tentatively TRBD1 (6 bases). The CDR3 length is 13 residues. Trimming shortened V by 4 bases and J by 8 bases, and 14 bases separated the two germline ends. Germline V lookup: CDR1 SQVTM, CDR2 ANQGSEA. DNA of the CDR3: TGCAGCGTTGGACGGGGGGCAGGGGAAAAACTGTTTTTT. Translation: CSVGRGAGEKLFF.